This TCR beta chain was identified in a study of monozygotic twins with inflammatory bowel disease. In regard to this clonotype: As yet, its antigen is unknown.

Germline V gene lookup returns CDR1 MDHEN and CDR2 SYDVKM. The CDR3 length is 14 residues. General study results and limits: Telling different T cell subtypes apart from each other was not possible.

Whole blood that had not undergone T cell sorting provided the isolated total RNA. Total RNA input per TCR library was roughly 3,800 ng. With the 5' RACE reads reprocessed, TCRdb shows one record per CDR3 protein and no DNA. The sample includes just over 300,000 distinct CDR3 sequences. This chain links TRBV28 with TRBJ2-1; checking the TCRdb D call of TRBD2 is not possible without DNA. This TCR derives from a human donor with ulcerative colitis or Crohn's disease, or a healthy co-twin of an affected twin (not recorded which). The specimen sequenced was blood. CDR3: CASTPRAESNEQFF.